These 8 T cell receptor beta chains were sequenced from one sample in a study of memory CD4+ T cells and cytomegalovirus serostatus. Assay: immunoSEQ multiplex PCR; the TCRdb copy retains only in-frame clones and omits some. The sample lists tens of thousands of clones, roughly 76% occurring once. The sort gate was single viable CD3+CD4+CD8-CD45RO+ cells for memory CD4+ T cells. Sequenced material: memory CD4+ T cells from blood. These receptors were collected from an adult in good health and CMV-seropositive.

The CDR3 region has the DNA TGTGCCAGCTCATCCTTGACTAGCGGGAGGCGGGAGACCCAGTACTTC. Amino acid sequence: CASSSLTSGRRETQYF. The chain combines TRBV18 with TRBJ2-5; TRBD2 agrees at 13 bases. The CDR3 runs 16 residues. Trimming removed 5 bases from V and 5 bases from J; junction bases left unmatched: 8. Germline V CDR1 and CDR2: KGHSH, LQKENI. The full variable domain, its missing parts supplied by reference TRBV18 and TRBJ2-5, is NAGVMQNPRHLVRRRGQEARLRCSPMKGHSHVYWYRQLPEEGLKFMVYLQKENIIDESGMPKERFSAEFPKEGPSILRIQQVVRGDSAAYFCASSSLTSGRRETQYFGPGTRLLVL.

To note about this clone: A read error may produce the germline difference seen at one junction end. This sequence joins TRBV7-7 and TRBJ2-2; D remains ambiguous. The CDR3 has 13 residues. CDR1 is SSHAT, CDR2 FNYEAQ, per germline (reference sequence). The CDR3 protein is CASSPTITGELFF. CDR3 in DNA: TGTGCTAGCAGCCCAACTATCACCGGGGAGCTGTTTTTT.

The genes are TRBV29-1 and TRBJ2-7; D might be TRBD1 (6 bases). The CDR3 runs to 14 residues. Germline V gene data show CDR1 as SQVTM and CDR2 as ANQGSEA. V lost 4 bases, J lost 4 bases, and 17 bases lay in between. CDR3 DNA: TGCAGCGTTGCCCGAACAGGGAACGTATACGAGCAGTACTTC. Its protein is CSVARTGNVYEQYF.

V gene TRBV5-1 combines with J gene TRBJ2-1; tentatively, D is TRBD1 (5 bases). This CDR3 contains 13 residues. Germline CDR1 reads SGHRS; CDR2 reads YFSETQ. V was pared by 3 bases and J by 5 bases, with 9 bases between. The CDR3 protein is CASSSDSHNEQFF. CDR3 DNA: TGCGCCAGCAGCTCTGACAGCCACAATGAGCAGTTCTTC.

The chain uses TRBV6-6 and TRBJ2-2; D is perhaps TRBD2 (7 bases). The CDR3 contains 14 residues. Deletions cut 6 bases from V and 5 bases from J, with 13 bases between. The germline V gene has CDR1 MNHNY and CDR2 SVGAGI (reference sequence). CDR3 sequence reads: CASRGGAGTGELFF. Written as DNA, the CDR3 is TGTGCCAGCAGGGGGGGGGCCGGGACCGGGGAGCTGTTTTTT.

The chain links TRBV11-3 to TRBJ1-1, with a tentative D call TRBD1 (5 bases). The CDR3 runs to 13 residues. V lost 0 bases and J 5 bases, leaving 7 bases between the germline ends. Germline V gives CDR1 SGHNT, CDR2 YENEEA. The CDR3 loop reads CASSLDRETEAFF. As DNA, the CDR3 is TGTGCCAGCAGCTTAGACAGGGAAACTGAAGCTTTCTTT. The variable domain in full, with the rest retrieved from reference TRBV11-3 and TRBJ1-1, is EAGVVQSPRYKIIEKKQPVAFWCNPISGHNTLYWYLQNLGQGPELLIRYENEEAVDDSQLPKDRFSAERLKGVDSTLKIQPAELGDSAVYLCASSLDRETEAFFGQGTRLTVV.

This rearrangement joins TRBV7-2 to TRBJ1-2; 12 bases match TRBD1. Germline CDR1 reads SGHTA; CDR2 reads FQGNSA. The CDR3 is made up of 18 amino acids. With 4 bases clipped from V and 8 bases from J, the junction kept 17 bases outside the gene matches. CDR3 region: CASSSTPTLGQGARGYTF. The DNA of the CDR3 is TGTGCCAGCAGCTCCACACCTACATTGGGACAGGGGGCGAGGGGCTACACCTTC.

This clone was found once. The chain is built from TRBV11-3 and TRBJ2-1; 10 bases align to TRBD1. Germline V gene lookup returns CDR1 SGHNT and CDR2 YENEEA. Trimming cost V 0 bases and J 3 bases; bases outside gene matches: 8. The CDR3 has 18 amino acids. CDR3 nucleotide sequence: TGTGCCAGCAGCTTAGAGGGACAGGGGAAGCACTTCTACAATGAGCAGTTCTTC. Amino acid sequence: CASSLEGQGKHFYNEQFF.